This TCR beta chain was sequenced for a study of blood T cells in healthy people across ages. Whole-study results and caveats: A greater number of naive CD4+ cells and higher diversity distinguished long-lived donors from aged donors.

This CDR3 contains 14 residues. Germline-derived CDR1 and CDR2 are SGHVS and FQNEAQ. Trimming stripped 5 bases from V and 3 bases from J, with 10 bases between. Each donor was a healthy Caucasian individual from Russia, aged about 6 to 95. Peripheral blood samples of around 9.8 milliliters were drawn from each donor. Each sample gave at least 6.5 million isolated PBMCs. Together with a sample-barcoded 5' primer, a J-beta primer mix was included in a second PCR lasting roughly 6 to 12 cycles. MiXCR, applied by TCRdb to the 5' RACE reads, yields one record per CDR3 protein. In the table there are 850,000 to 950,000 distinct CDR3 sequences, around 28% of which are singletons. This clonotype was seen repeatedly, ten times or more. The antigen is unknown.

Sequenced: blood. This chain links TRBV7-8 with TRBJ2-2; D unclear. The clonotype was recovered from a woman at least 80 years old in good health. In nucleotides, the CDR3 is TGTGCCAGCAGCCCCCGGCGCGACACCGGGGAGCTGTTTTTT. It yields the protein CASSPRRDTGELFF.